The sequence of this T cell receptor (beta chain) was determined in a study of regulatory T cells in long-lasting Graves disease. Study-level points and caveats: In persistent patients, shared public clonotypes (under 3,000) outnumbered those in new patients (966).

Investigators prepared the TCR beta libraries by applying iRepertoire HTBI primers and Arm-PCR of CDR3 regions. TCRdb re-derived calls from the multiplex PCR reads in MiXCR, one entry per CDR3 protein. The sample includes about 430,000 distinct CDR3 sequences, around a fifth of them seen just once. CDR3 length: 17 residues. Trimming took 2 bases from V and 1 from J; bases not matched to a gene: 2. Germline V gives CDR1 LGHDT, CDR2 YNNKEL (reference sequence). This clonotype has a count of ten or more. Antigen specificity is unknown. This sample's time point: persistent/refractory GD, antithyroid drugs over 5 years with positive TRAb. From PBMCs, RNA was extracted and then used to make the TCR library.

The V and J genes are TRBV3-1 and TRBJ1-4; 12 positions match TRBD1. The receptor was isolated from a female donor with Graves disease. Source: peripheral blood mononuclear cells (PBMCs), taken when the disease was refractory, from a patient treated with antithyroid drugs. The CDR3, as DNA: TGTGCCAGCAGCCAAAGGGACAGGGGGCTAACTAATGAAAAACTGTTTTTT. It codes for CASSQRDRGLTNEKLFF.